The sequence of this T cell receptor (beta chain) was determined in a study of blood T cell repertoires in COVID-19. Generated by immunoSEQ multiplex PCR, the TCRdb table keeps only in-frame clones and is missing some. The top ten clones hold about 15% of a sample with about 89,000 clones, around 72% of them seen once. This clone has only one observation. The sequence came from a woman older than 75 with acute or convalescent COVID-19. The material sequenced was peripheral blood.

CDR3 coding DNA: TGTGCCAGCAGCTTAGCTAGTGGCCCCTACAATGAGCAGTTCTTC. It is translated as CASSLASGPYNEQFF. The chain carries TRBV7-3 and TRBJ2-1; D remains ambiguous. V dropped 2 bases and J dropped 2 bases, with 10 bases sitting between them. Germline V CDR1 and CDR2: SGHTA, FQGTGA. This CDR3 has 15 amino acids.